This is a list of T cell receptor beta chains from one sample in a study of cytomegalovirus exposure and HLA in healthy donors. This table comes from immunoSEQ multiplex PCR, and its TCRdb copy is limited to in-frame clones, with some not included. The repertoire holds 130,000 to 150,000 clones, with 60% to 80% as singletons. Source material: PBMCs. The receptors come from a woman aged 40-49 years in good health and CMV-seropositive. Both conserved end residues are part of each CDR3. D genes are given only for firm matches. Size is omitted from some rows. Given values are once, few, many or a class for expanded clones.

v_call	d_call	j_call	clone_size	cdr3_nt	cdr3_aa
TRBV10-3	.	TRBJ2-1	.	TGTGCCATCAGTGAGTCACTAGCCCTAGAGCAGTTCTTC	CAISESLALEQFF
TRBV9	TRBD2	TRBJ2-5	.	TGTGCCAGCAGCGCCCAGGCGGGGAGCGGGGGGGCCCTTGGGACCCAGTACTTC	CASSAQAGSGGALGTQYF
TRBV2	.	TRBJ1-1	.	TGTGCCAGCAGTTCTAAGGACTTCGGAGCTTTCTTT	CASSSKDFGAFF
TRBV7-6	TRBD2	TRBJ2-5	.	TGTGCCAGCAGCTTAAGGGGACTACAAGAGACCCAGTACTTC	CASSLRGLQETQYF
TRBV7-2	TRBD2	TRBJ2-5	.	TGTGCCAGCAGCTTAGAGTTCCTAGCGGGGGAAGAGACCCAGTACTTC	CASSLEFLAGEETQYF
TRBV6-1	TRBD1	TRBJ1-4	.	TGTGCCAGCAGAGCAGGGGGCACAACTAATGAAAAACTGTTTTTT	CASRAGGTTNEKLFF
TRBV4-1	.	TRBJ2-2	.	TGCGCCACCCGAGGGCAGCTCGCCGGGGAGCTGTTTTTT	CATRGQLAGELFF
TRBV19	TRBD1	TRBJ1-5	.	TGTGCCAGTATAGCCAGGGGGGAGAGCAATCAGCCCCAGCATTTT	CASIARGESNQPQHF
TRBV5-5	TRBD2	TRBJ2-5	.	TGTGCCAGCAGCTCTCCAGGAAGAAGACTAGCGGGGGAGCAAGAGACCCAGTACTTC	CASSSPGRRLAGEQETQYF
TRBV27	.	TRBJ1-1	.	TGTGCCAGCAGTTCCTTAGGACATCAAGCTTTCTTT	CASSSLGHQAFF
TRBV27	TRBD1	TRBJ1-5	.	TGTGCCAGCAACGACAGGGGGCATTTT	CASNDRGHF
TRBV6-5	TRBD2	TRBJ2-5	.	TGTGCCGCCGCCGCGGCGGGGGGGCGTGAGACCCAGTACTTC	CAAAAAGGRETQYF
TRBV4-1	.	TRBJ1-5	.	TGCGCCAGCAGCCACACAGGGTCGAATCAGCCCCAGCATTTT	CASSHTGSNQPQHF
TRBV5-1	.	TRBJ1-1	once	TGCGCCAGCAGCTTGGCCGGGGGGGGGACTGAAGCTTTCTTT	CASSLAGGGTEAFF
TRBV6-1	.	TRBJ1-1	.	TGTGCCAGCAGTGAACGGGGGGGCTTGAACACTGAAGCTTTCTTT	CASSERGGLNTEAFF
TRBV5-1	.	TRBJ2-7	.	TGCGCCAGCAGCATTGTCCCGGGAAAAGAGCAGTACTTC	CASSIVPGKEQYF
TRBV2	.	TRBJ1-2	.	TGTGCCAGCAGTGTTCAGGGAGGCTACACCTTC	CASSVQGGYTF
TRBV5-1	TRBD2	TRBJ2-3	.	TGCGCCAGCAGCTTGATCCCAGCGGGGGGACCAGATACGCAGTATTTT	CASSLIPAGGPDTQYF
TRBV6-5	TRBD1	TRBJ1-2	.	TGTGCCAGCAGTTCGGACAGGGGATATGGCTACACCTTC	CASSSDRGYGYTF
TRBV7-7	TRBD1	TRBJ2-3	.	TGTGCCAGCAGCCGGGGACAGCCAGATACGCAGTATTTT	CASSRGQPDTQYF
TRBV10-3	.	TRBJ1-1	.	TGTGCCATCAGTGAGTCGATGACAGTGAACACTGAAGCTTTCTTT	CAISESMTVNTEAFF
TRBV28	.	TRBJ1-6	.	TGTGCCAGCAGTTTGTTGGCAGGCGCCTCACCCCTCCACTTT	CASSLLAGASPLHF
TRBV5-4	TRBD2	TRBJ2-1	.	TGTGCCAGCAGCCCCGGGACTAGCGGTTACAATGAGCAGTTCTTC	CASSPGTSGYNEQFF
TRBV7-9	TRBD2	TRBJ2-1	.	TGTTCCAGCAGCCCCGGGACTAGCGACTACAATGAGCAGTTCTTC	CSSSPGTSDYNEQFF
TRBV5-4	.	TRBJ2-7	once	TGTGCCAGCAGCTTGTTCGGAGGTTACGAGCAGTACTTC	CASSLFGGYEQYF
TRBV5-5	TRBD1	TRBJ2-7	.	TGTGCCAGCAGCTCCCTAAGACAGGGGGGCTCCTACGAGCAGTACTTC	CASSSLRQGGSYEQYF
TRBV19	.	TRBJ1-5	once	TGTGCCAGTAGTATCAAGCAGGTACAGCCCCAGCATTTT	CASSIKQVQPQHF
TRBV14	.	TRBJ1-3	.	TGTGCCAGCAGCCAAGACGGGGGAAACACCATATATTTT	CASSQDGGNTIYF
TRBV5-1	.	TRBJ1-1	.	TGCGCCAGCAGCTTGACGGGGGACACTGAAGCTTTCTTT	CASSLTGDTEAFF
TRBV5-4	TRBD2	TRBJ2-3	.	TGTGCCAGCAGCTTTCGACTAGCGGGGGGGCTTTCAGATACGCAGTATTTT	CASSFRLAGGLSDTQYF
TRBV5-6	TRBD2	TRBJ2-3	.	TGTGCCAGCAGCTGGGGACTAGCGGGGGACACAGATACGCAGTATTTT	CASSWGLAGDTDTQYF
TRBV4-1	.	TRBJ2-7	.	TGCGCCAGCAGCCAGGTGCTCACCTACGAGCAGTACTTC	CASSQVLTYEQYF
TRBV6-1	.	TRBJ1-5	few	TGTGCCAGCAGTCGGGGTATCCAGCCCCAGCATTTT	CASSRGIQPQHF
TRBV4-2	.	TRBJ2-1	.	TGTGCCAGCAGCCAAGGCCCCCAGGACTCCGACTACAATGAGCAGTTCTTC	CASSQGPQDSDYNEQFF
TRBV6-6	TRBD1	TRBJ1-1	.	TGTGCCAGCAGTAACCCACGGGCAGGGGGTGACCTTAAAGCTTTCTTT	CASSNPRAGGDLKAFF
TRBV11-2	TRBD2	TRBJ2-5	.	TGTGCCAGCAGACACAGCGGGGGGGGAGAGACCCAGTACTTC	CASRHSGGGETQYF
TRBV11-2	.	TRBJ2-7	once	TGTGCCAGCAGTCATACGACTAACTCCTACGAGCAGTACTTC	CASSHTTNSYEQYF
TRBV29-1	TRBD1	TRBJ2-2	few	TGCAGCGTCCGCCGTGGGACAGCTAACACCGGGGAGCTGTTTTTT	CSVRRGTANTGELFF
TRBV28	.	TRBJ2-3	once	TGTGCCAGCAGTTTAGCCCAGGGTTCCACAGATACGCAGTATTTT	CASSLAQGSTDTQYF
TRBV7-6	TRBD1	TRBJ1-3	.	TGTGCCAGCAGCCAACCCGGGACAGGGGGAAACACCATATATTTT	CASSQPGTGGNTIYF
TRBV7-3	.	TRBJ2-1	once	TGTGCCAGCAGCCCCGGGGGTTGGGACAATGAGCAGTTCTTC	CASSPGGWDNEQFF
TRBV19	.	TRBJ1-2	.	TGTGCCAGTAGTAATCCCGCAGGCATATATGGCTACACCTTC	CASSNPAGIYGYTF
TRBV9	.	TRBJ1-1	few	TGTGCCAGCAGCGTAGCTCTGGACAGCGGCGGTGAAGCTTTCTTT	CASSVALDSGGEAFF
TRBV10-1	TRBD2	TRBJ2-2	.	TGCGCCAGCAGTGAGGGACTAGCGGGGATCCAAAACACCGGGGAGCTGTTTTTT	CASSEGLAGIQNTGELFF
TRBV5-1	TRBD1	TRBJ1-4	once	TGCGCCAGCAGCGTGGGACAGGGACTGAGAAATGAAAAACTGTTTTTT	CASSVGQGLRNEKLFF
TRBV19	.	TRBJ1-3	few	TGTGCCAGTACCTCGATCGGGTTCACGGACACCATATATTTT	CASTSIGFTDTIYF
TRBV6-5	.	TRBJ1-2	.	TGTGCCAGCAGTTACTCGCTCAGGGAGGACTATGGCTACACCTTC	CASSYSLREDYGYTF
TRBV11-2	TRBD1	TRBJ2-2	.	TGTGCCAGCAGCCAGGGGACAGGGTCTATCGGGGAGCTGTTTTTT	CASSQGTGSIGELFF
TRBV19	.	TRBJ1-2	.	TGTGCCAGTTTTCAAGGGAGCGACTATGGCTACACCTTC	CASFQGSDYGYTF
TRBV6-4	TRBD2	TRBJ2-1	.	TGTGCAGGACTAGGGGCTGAGCAGTTCTTC	CAGLGAEQFF
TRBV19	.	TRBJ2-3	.	TGTGCGTCTCATCTGAGGGGAGGGGGAGATACGCAGTATTTT	CASHLRGGGDTQYF